The T cell receptor beta chain described here comes from a study of T-cell reconstitution after alpha-beta-depleted transplantation in children. General study findings and limits: Expanded graft clones, several hundred of them, were reportedly the source of alpha-beta T cells about two months after transplant. From newly produced T cells came most of the T-cell counts and diversity one year after transplant.

This clonotype was observed at least ten times. Antigen unknown. Unique molecular identifiers were incorporated during preparation of the TCRbeta library. TCRdb reprocessed the PCR reads with MiXCR, giving one entry per CDR3 protein. The data contain some 200,000 distinct CDR3 sequences, around 9.2% of them singletons. The CDR3 consists of 13 residues. V dropped 9 bases and J dropped 0; count of bases not matched to a gene: 5. Germline V gene lookup returns CDR1 SEHNR and CDR2 FQNEAQ (reference sequence). This chain connects TRBV7-9 to TRBJ2-7, with 7 bases matching TRBD2. This specimen consisted of PBMCs, mostly from graft donor cells, obtained 360 days after TCRalphabeta/CD19-depleted stem cell transplant. This clonotype was obtained from a male patient under 10 years old who had a stem cell transplant for acute myeloid leukemia, so the T cells may come from the graft donor. CDR3 in amino acids: CASGGLNSYEQYF. CDR3 coding DNA: TGTGCCAGTGGGGGACTAAACTCCTACGAGCAGTACTTC.